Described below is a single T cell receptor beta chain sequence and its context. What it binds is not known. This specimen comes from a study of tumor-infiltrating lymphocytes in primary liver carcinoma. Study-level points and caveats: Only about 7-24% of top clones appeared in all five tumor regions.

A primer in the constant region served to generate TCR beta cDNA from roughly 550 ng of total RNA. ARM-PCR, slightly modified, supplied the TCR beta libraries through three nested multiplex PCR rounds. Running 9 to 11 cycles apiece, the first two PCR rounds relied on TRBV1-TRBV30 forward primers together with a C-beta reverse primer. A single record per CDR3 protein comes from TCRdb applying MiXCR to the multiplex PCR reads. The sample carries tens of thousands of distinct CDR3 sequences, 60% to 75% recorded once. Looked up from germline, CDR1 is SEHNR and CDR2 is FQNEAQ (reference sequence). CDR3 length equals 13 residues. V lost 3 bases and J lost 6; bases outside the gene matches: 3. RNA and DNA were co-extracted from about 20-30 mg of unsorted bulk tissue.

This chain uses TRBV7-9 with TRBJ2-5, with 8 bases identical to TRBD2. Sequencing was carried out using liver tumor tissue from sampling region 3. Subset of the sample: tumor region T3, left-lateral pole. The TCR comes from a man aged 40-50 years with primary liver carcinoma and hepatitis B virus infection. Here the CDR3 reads CASSFGLAQTQYF. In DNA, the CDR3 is TGTGCCAGCAGCTTCGGACTAGCTCAGACCCAGTACTTC.